Listed below are T cell receptor beta chains from one sample, sequenced in a study of early T cells in non-severe SARS-CoV-2 infection. MiXCR, run by TCRdb on the 5' RACE reads, gives a single entry per CDR3 protein. The table shows more than 55,000 distinct CDR3 sequences, with roughly 4.9% occurring only once. The source material was whole blood, sampled at baseline. The source of these receptors is an adult who was a healthcare worker with PCR-confirmed SARS-CoV-2 infection or an uninfected control (not recorded which). The donor label of this sample is uncertain. Both conserved end residues are part of each CDR3. The D gene is left open where the match is weak. Clone size appears in some rows only: once, few, many, or a class for an expanded clone.

CDR3nt: TGTGCCAGCAGCCGGACTACAGGGTCCCCCGGGGAGCTGTTTTTT
CDR3aa: CASSRTTGSPGELFF
v_gene: TRBV6-5
abundance: many
d_gene: .
j_gene: TRBJ2-2

CDR3nt: TGCGCCAGCAGTGAGTCGGTAGTGAGTGGCGGTGAGCAGTTCTTC
CDR3aa: CASSESVVSGGEQFF
v_gene: TRBV10-2
abundance: many
d_gene: .
j_gene: TRBJ2-1

CDR3nt: TGTGCCAGCAGCCACCGCAGGGGGATATCCTACAATGAGCAGTTCTTC
CDR3aa: CASSHRRGISYNEQFF
v_gene: TRBV7-8
abundance: few
d_gene: TRBD1
j_gene: TRBJ2-1

CDR3nt: TGTGCCAGCAGTTATTGGACAGGGGACTCACCCCTCCACTTT
CDR3aa: CASSYWTGDSPLHF
v_gene: TRBV6-5
abundance: many
d_gene: TRBD1
j_gene: TRBJ1-6

CDR3nt: TGCGCCAGCAGTGACGGGGGGCGGGCTCAGCCCCAGCATTTT
CDR3aa: CASSDGGRAQPQHF
v_gene: TRBV10-2
abundance: many
d_gene: .
j_gene: TRBJ1-5

CDR3nt: TGTGCCAGTATAGCAGGGACCTCTGGGGCCAACGTCCTGACTTTC
CDR3aa: CASIAGTSGANVLTF
v_gene: TRBV28
abundance: .
d_gene: .
j_gene: TRBJ2-6

CDR3nt: TGTGCCAGCAGCCCCCGGGCCACCTACGAGCAGTACTTC
CDR3aa: CASSPRATYEQYF
v_gene: TRBV9
abundance: .
d_gene: .
j_gene: TRBJ2-7

CDR3nt: TGCAGTGCTAGAGAGGAGAACACTGAAGCTTTCTTT
CDR3aa: CSAREENTEAFF
v_gene: TRBV20-1
abundance: many
d_gene: .
j_gene: TRBJ1-1

CDR3nt: TGTGCCAGCAGCCAAGACCCGGGACAGGGTATATACGAGCAGTACTTC
CDR3aa: CASSQDPGQGIYEQYF
v_gene: TRBV14
abundance: many
d_gene: TRBD1
j_gene: TRBJ2-7

CDR3nt: TGTGCCAGCAGCTTAGTATCGGGGATGGGGTACAATGAGCAGTTCTTC
CDR3aa: CASSLVSGMGYNEQFF
v_gene: TRBV11-2
abundance: many
d_gene: .
j_gene: TRBJ2-1

CDR3nt: TGCGCCAGCAGCCAAGGGACAGGGGGCGCCTCAACTGAAGCTTTCTTT
CDR3aa: CASSQGTGGASTEAFF
v_gene: TRBV4-3
abundance: many
d_gene: TRBD1
j_gene: TRBJ1-1

CDR3nt: TGTGCCAGCTCCCGGGGAGAGACGGGGACCGGGGAGCTGTTTTTT
CDR3aa: CASSRGETGTGELFF
v_gene: TRBV27
abundance: many
d_gene: .
j_gene: TRBJ2-2

CDR3nt: TGTGCCAGCACTCGGAGGGTGAGCTATGGCTACACCTTC
CDR3aa: CASTRRVSYGYTF
v_gene: TRBV6-6
abundance: many
d_gene: .
j_gene: TRBJ1-2

CDR3nt: TGCGCCAGCAGTGAGCGGTCGGGAAACGCTGAAGCTTTCTTT
CDR3aa: CASSERSGNAEAFF
v_gene: TRBV10-1
abundance: few
d_gene: .
j_gene: TRBJ1-1

CDR3nt: TGTGCCAGTACCCAGGGTAACAATCAGCCCCAGCATTTT
CDR3aa: CASTQGNNQPQHF
v_gene: TRBV19
abundance: medium-sized
d_gene: .
j_gene: TRBJ1-5

CDR3nt: TGTGCCAGCAGCCAAGATCTGGGGCGGGGGGCCCCTATGAATGAGCAGTTCTTC
CDR3aa: CASSQDLGRGAPMNEQFF
v_gene: TRBV14
abundance: .
d_gene: TRBD2
j_gene: TRBJ2-1

CDR3nt: TGTGCCAGCAGCTTAGCGAGGGGGAGCGGCTACACCTTC
CDR3aa: CASSLARGSGYTF
v_gene: TRBV7-6
abundance: .
d_gene: .
j_gene: TRBJ1-2

CDR3nt: TGTGCCAGCAGCGTAGAGGGGTCAGGGGTCTACGAGCAGTACTTC
CDR3aa: CASSVEGSGVYEQYF
v_gene: TRBV9
abundance: few
d_gene: .
j_gene: TRBJ2-7

CDR3nt: TGCGCCAGTCCCCAGCGGGGAGGGGGGGAAACAGATACGCAGTATTTT
CDR3aa: CASPQRGGGETDTQYF
v_gene: TRBV10-1
abundance: .
d_gene: .
j_gene: TRBJ2-3

CDR3nt: TGTGCCAGCAGTCGGGACAGGGAGTTGTACGAGCAGTACTTC
CDR3aa: CASSRDRELYEQYF
v_gene: TRBV6-5
abundance: many
d_gene: TRBD1
j_gene: TRBJ2-7

CDR3nt: TGTGCCAGCAGCTTATGGGGGGCTACCGGTAACACTGAAGCTTTCTTT
CDR3aa: CASSLWGATGNTEAFF
v_gene: TRBV11-2
abundance: .
d_gene: .
j_gene: TRBJ1-1

CDR3nt: TGTGCCAGCAGTTTGACCGGGGCCAACGTCCTGACTTTC
CDR3aa: CASSLTGANVLTF
v_gene: TRBV27
abundance: few
d_gene: .
j_gene: TRBJ2-6

CDR3nt: TGTGCCAGCAGCTTTCCAGGGGGGATATGGGAAAAACTGTTTTTT
CDR3aa: CASSFPGGIWEKLFF
v_gene: TRBV7-9
abundance: few
d_gene: TRBD1
j_gene: TRBJ1-4

CDR3nt: TGCGCCAGCAGCTTGAGAGGCAGGAACACTGAAGCTTTCTTT
CDR3aa: CASSLRGRNTEAFF
v_gene: TRBV5-1
abundance: .
d_gene: .
j_gene: TRBJ1-1

CDR3nt: TGTGCCTGGAGTGTTCACCGGACTAGCGGCTACCAAGAGACCCAGTACTTC
CDR3aa: CAWSVHRTSGYQETQYF
v_gene: TRBV30
abundance: few
d_gene: TRBD2
j_gene: TRBJ2-5

CDR3nt: TGTGCCAGCAGCTTAAAGGGGGACCAAGAGACCCAGTACTTC
CDR3aa: CASSLKGDQETQYF
v_gene: TRBV13
abundance: many
d_gene: .
j_gene: TRBJ2-5

CDR3nt: TGCAGCGTGCCTACTAGCGGGGGGGCCTTCGGGGAGCTGTTTTTT
CDR3aa: CSVPTSGGAFGELFF
v_gene: TRBV29-1
abundance: few
d_gene: TRBD2
j_gene: TRBJ2-2

CDR3nt: TGTGCCAGCAGTTACGGGCAGTTCCAGGGAAAGCTCTCTGGAAACACCATATATTTT
CDR3aa: CASSYGQFQGKLSGNTIYF
v_gene: TRBV6-5
abundance: few
d_gene: .
j_gene: TRBJ1-3

CDR3nt: TGTGCCAGCAGCTTGGCGTCTAATGAAAAACTGTTTTTT
CDR3aa: CASSLASNEKLFF
v_gene: TRBV5-4
abundance: many
d_gene: .
j_gene: TRBJ1-4

CDR3nt: TGTGCCATCCGTGAGGGGCTCCCTGGAAACACCATATATTTT
CDR3aa: CAIREGLPGNTIYF
v_gene: TRBV10-3
abundance: many
d_gene: .
j_gene: TRBJ1-3

CDR3nt: TGTGCCAGCAGTAGGGACAGGGCCTTTGAAGCTTTCTTT
CDR3aa: CASSRDRAFEAFF
v_gene: TRBV5-6
abundance: .
d_gene: TRBD1
j_gene: TRBJ1-1

CDR3nt: TGCGCCAGCAGCTTCCACGGGACGGAGGTAGAGACCCAGTACTTC
CDR3aa: CASSFHGTEVETQYF
v_gene: TRBV5-1
abundance: few
d_gene: .
j_gene: TRBJ2-5

CDR3nt: TGTGCCAGCAGTTTGGCGGGGGCGCGGGGCTACACCTTC
CDR3aa: CASSLAGARGYTF
v_gene: TRBV12-3/TRBV12-4
abundance: many
d_gene: .
j_gene: TRBJ1-2

CDR3nt: TGTGCCATCAGTGAGCCCGGACAGGGGGTTCCTGGCTACACCTTC
CDR3aa: CAISEPGQGVPGYTF
v_gene: TRBV10-3
abundance: .
d_gene: TRBD1
j_gene: TRBJ1-2

CDR3nt: TGTGCCAGCAGTTACTCTGGTCAGGCAGCTTACGAGCAGTACTTC
CDR3aa: CASSYSGQAAYEQYF
v_gene: TRBV6-5
abundance: few
d_gene: .
j_gene: TRBJ2-7

CDR3nt: TGTGCCTCACAGGGAGTTTCTGGAAACACCATATATTTT
CDR3aa: CASQGVSGNTIYF
v_gene: TRBV10-3
abundance: .
d_gene: .
j_gene: TRBJ1-3

CDR3nt: TGCAGTGCTACTAATCAGGGAAAGGCCTATGGCTACACCTTC
CDR3aa: CSATNQGKAYGYTF
v_gene: TRBV20-1
abundance: many
d_gene: .
j_gene: TRBJ1-2

CDR3nt: TGCAGTGCTAGCGCCACAGGACGACCTTCAACTAATGAAAAACTGTTTTTT
CDR3aa: CSASATGRPSTNEKLFF
v_gene: TRBV20-1
abundance: .
d_gene: .
j_gene: TRBJ1-4

CDR3nt: TGCGCCAGCAGCCAAGAAACCCGACGAGATCATAGCAATCAGCCCCAGCATTTT
CDR3aa: CASSQETRRDHSNQPQHF
v_gene: TRBV4-1
abundance: few
d_gene: .
j_gene: TRBJ1-5

CDR3nt: TGTGCCAGCAGTGGAAGGGACAGGGAGTGGCCACCCCTCCACTTT
CDR3aa: CASSGRDREWPPLHF
v_gene: TRBV2
abundance: .
d_gene: TRBD1
j_gene: TRBJ1-6

CDR3nt: TGTGCCACCAGCAGAGGAGGCGGGGACGTAAATGGCTACACCTTC
CDR3aa: CATSRGGGDVNGYTF
v_gene: TRBV15
abundance: many
d_gene: .
j_gene: TRBJ1-2

CDR3nt: TGTGCCAGCAGTTACTCCTTCAGGGTGGCTGGGGCCAACGTCCTGACTTTC
CDR3aa: CASSYSFRVAGANVLTF
v_gene: TRBV6-2/TRBV6-3
abundance: few
d_gene: .
j_gene: TRBJ2-6

CDR3nt: TGTGCCGGAGGGACAGGGCAATACGAGCAGTACTTC
CDR3aa: CAGGTGQYEQYF
v_gene: TRBV10-3
abundance: .
d_gene: TRBD1
j_gene: TRBJ2-7

CDR3nt: TGTGCCAGCTCACCTCGACAGCAAAATCAGCCCCAGCATTTT
CDR3aa: CASSPRQQNQPQHF
v_gene: TRBV18
abundance: few
d_gene: .
j_gene: TRBJ1-5

CDR3nt: TGTGCCAGTAGTTCCTCAGGACTAGCGGGGGACCGAACCGGGGAGCTGTTTTTT
CDR3aa: CASSSSGLAGDRTGELFF
v_gene: TRBV19
abundance: few
d_gene: TRBD2
j_gene: TRBJ2-2

CDR3nt: TGTGCCAGCAGCTTAGAACGGTCGTCCTACAATGAGCAGTTCTTC
CDR3aa: CASSLERSSYNEQFF
v_gene: TRBV11-2
abundance: many
d_gene: .
j_gene: TRBJ2-1

CDR3nt: TGTGCCAGCAGCTTAGCCACCCGAGGGAATTCACCCCTCCACTTT
CDR3aa: CASSLATRGNSPLHF
v_gene: TRBV7-2
abundance: .
d_gene: .
j_gene: TRBJ1-6

CDR3nt: TGCAGTGCTACCCCAGGACAGGGTAGGAACGAGCAGTACTTC
CDR3aa: CSATPGQGRNEQYF
v_gene: TRBV20-1
abundance: many
d_gene: TRBD1
j_gene: TRBJ2-7

CDR3nt: TGTGCCAGCAGCTTAAGGGGACAGGGAGTCACTGAAGCTTTCTTT
CDR3aa: CASSLRGQGVTEAFF
v_gene: TRBV7-3
abundance: .
d_gene: TRBD1
j_gene: TRBJ1-1

CDR3nt: TGCAGTGCCGATGACCCCTCTGAGATTCAGTACTTC
CDR3aa: CSADDPSEIQYF
v_gene: TRBV20-1
abundance: many
d_gene: .
j_gene: TRBJ2-4

CDR3nt: TGTGCCAGCAGTAAACGCTATCGACAGGGGGCGACCACCCATAGCAATCAGCCCCAGCATTTT
CDR3aa: CASSKRYRQGATTHSNQPQHF
v_gene: TRBV6-5
abundance: few
d_gene: TRBD1
j_gene: TRBJ1-5

CDR3nt: TGTGCCAGCAGTCAAGGGGTGACAGGCGTTTATGGCTACACCTTC
CDR3aa: CASSQGVTGVYGYTF
v_gene: TRBV12-3/TRBV12-4
abundance: few
d_gene: .
j_gene: TRBJ1-2